The 13 T cell receptor beta chains below all came from one sample that was sequenced in a study of T cells after yellow fever vaccination. TCRdb re-called the 5' RACE reads with MiXCR, one entry per CDR3 protein. The table records 300,000 to 450,000 distinct CDR3 sequences, roughly 8.6% of them present only once. The sequences come from PBMCs, collected around 45 days after the first yellow fever vaccination. These receptors all stem from a man between 18 and 35 years old who received the YFV17D yellow fever vaccine.

In this sample, this clonotype turned up many times. V usage is TRBV6-5 and J usage is TRBJ2-5; TRBD1 matches at 8 bases. V lost 2 bases, J lost 5 bases, and 1 base stayed unmatched. The germline V gene encodes CDR1 MNHEY and CDR2 SVGAGI. The CDR3 is made up of 13 amino acids. CDR3 sequence (DNA): TGTGCCAGCAGTTACGACAGGGGTGAGACCCAGTACTTC. Amino acids: CASSYDRGETQYF.

This chain joins TRBV10-3 and TRBJ2-5, with 8 bases fitting TRBD2. The CDR3 has 15 amino acids. Germline-derived CDR1 and CDR2 are ENHRY and SYGVKD. Trimming took 7 bases from V and 2 from J; bases not matched to a gene: 9. The CDR3 DNA reads as TGTGCCATCAAGGGGATCGGGGGGGATCAAGAGACCCAGTACTTC. Translation: CAIKGIGGDQETQYF.

This clonotype was counted only a few times. The chain recombines TRBV5-1 with TRBJ2-5; TRBD2 agrees at 7 bases. Trimming at V came to 2 bases and at J to 3 bases, leaving 7 bases not matched to a gene. The germline V gene encodes CDR1 SGHRS and CDR2 YFSETQ. This CDR3 is 15 amino acids long. The CDR3 here is CASSFSGGGEETQYF. The CDR3 DNA follows: TGCGCCAGCAGCTTTTCTGGCGGGGGAGAAGAGACCCAGTACTTC. The complete variable domain, with remaining parts taken from reference TRBV5-1 and TRBJ2-5, reads KAGVTQTPRYLIKTRGQQVTLSCSPISGHRSVSWYQQTPGQGLQFLFEYFSETQRNKGNFPGRFSGRQFSNSRSEMNVSTLELGDSALYLCASSFSGGGEETQYFGPGTRLLVL.

This clonotype was recorded a few times. J is TRBJ2-3 and V is TRBV5-1; D is undetermined. CDR3 size: 15 residues. Germline-derived CDR1 and CDR2 are SGHRS and YFSETQ. Trimming left V 7 bases short and J 0 bases short, with 15 bases between. CDR3 amino acids: CASLLQERSTDTQYF. The CDR3 DNA sequence: TGCGCCAGCCTACTTCAGGAACGGAGCACAGATACGCAGTATTTT.

This clonotype was detected a few times. The J gene is TRBJ1-2, the V gene TRBV4-3, with a weak D call TRBD1 (5 bases). Germline CDR1 is LGHNA and CDR2 is YSLEER. The CDR3 has 16 residues. Trimming took 0 bases from V and 8 from J, leaving 19 bases between them. CDR3 coding DNA: TGCGCCAGCAGCCAAGATCGGGTACCTGGGGCGGGGGGCTACACCTTC. This codes for CASSQDRVPGAGGYTF.

The rearrangement links TRBV5-6 to TRBJ2-7; a weak D match, TRBD1 (5 bases). The germline V and J ends were trimmed by 1 base and 3 bases, with 8 bases remaining between them. The length of the CDR3 is 13 residues. Germline assignment: CDR1 SGHDT and CDR2 YYEEEE. Here the CDR3 reads CASSLWGFYEQYV. The CDR3 DNA reads as TGTGCCAGCAGCTTGTGGGGCTTCTACGAGCAGTACGTC.

The chain joins TRBV21-1 to TRBJ2-7; the table's D call, TRBD1, was not checked against the DNA. TRBV21-1 represents a pseudogene. The CDR3 sequence is 12 residues long. CDR3 DNA: TGTGCCAGCAAAGACGACAGCTACGAGCAGTACTTC. It codes for CASKDDSYEQYF.

This clonotype was seen more than once but under ten times. This chain uses TRBV5-1 with TRBJ2-7, with a possible D match to TRBD1 (6 bases). CDR1 is SGHRS, CDR2 YFSETQ, per germline. This CDR3 has 17 residues. V lost 4 bases and J 2 bases, leaving 22 bases between the germline ends. Here the CDR3 reads CASSRTPGTLGPYEQYF. CDR3 nucleotide sequence: TGCGCCAGCAGCCGTACTCCCGGGACACTTGGTCCCTACGAGCAGTACTTC.

In this sample, this clonotype turned up a few times. The J gene is TRBJ1-2, the V gene TRBV20-1; maybe TRBD1 (5 bases). V shed 6 bases and J shed 8 bases, with 16 bases lying between them. The CDR3 extends over 12 amino acids. Looked up from germline, CDR1 is DFQATT and CDR2 is SNEGSKA (reference sequence). The CDR3 is CSAEGAVGGYTF. As DNA, the CDR3 is TGCAGTGCGGAAGGGGCGGTGGGGGGCTACACCTTC.

This clonotype has only a few counts. The chain is built from TRBV7-2 and TRBJ1-1; D is undetermined. Deletions cut 5 bases from V and 1 base from J, with 8 bases between. The CDR3 has 13 amino acids. Germline assignment: CDR1 SGHTA and CDR2 FQGNSA. DNA for the CDR3: TGTGCCAGCAGCCCCCACCAGAACACTGAAGCTTTCTTT. Protein: CASSPHQNTEAFF.

In its sample, this clonotype was seen a few times. The V and J genes are TRBV6-2 or TRBV6-3 and TRBJ2-7; TRBD2 is a possible D gene (5 bases). In germline, CDR1 is MNHEY, CDR2 SVGEGT. This CDR3 has 16 amino acids. V dropped 1 base and J dropped 3 bases, with 16 bases sitting between them. CDR3 in amino acids: CASSYLRPGLHYEQYV. In nucleotides, the CDR3 is TGTGCCAGCAGTTACTTGAGACCTGGACTTCACTACGAGCAGTACGTC.

There are a few counts of this clonotype. A junction end diverges from the germline sequence, so it may reflect a read error. The chain employs TRBV5-6 and TRBJ1-2; 9 bases are shared with TRBD1. The CDR3 is made up of 14 amino acids. CDR1 and CDR2 (germline): SGHDT, YYEEEE. The CDR3 loop is CASCFWTGVYGYTF. The CDR3, as DNA: TGTGCCAGCTGCTTCTGGACAGGGGTTTATGGCTACACCTTC.

A few counts support this clonotype. The chain carries TRBV2 and TRBJ1-5; D might be TRBD1 (5 bases). Germline V gene sequence: CDR1 SNHLY, CDR2 FYNNEI. V was cut by 4 bases and J by 5 bases, with 15 bases left in between. The CDR3 runs 15 residues. DNA for the CDR3: TGTGCCAGCAGTGCAGGGAGGGGAGACTATCAGCCCCAGCATTTT. As protein: CASSAGRGDYQPQHF.